The 22 T cell receptor beta chains given below trace back to one sample, sequenced in a study of T cell clonality in common variable immunodeficiency. Assay used: immunoSEQ multiplex PCR; TCRdb lists only in-frame clones, some missing. The record shows roughly 58,000 clones for this sample, with no singletons present. The sample consisted of peripheral blood mononuclear cells. Receptor source: a person between 18 and 70 years old in good health.

This clone appeared many times. The sequence runs out 3 residues before the end of the CDR3; the remainder is reconstructed from the germline J gene. This chain joins TRBV18 and TRBJ1-5; 10 bases agree with TRBD1. With V trimmed by 0 bases and J by 4 bases, 9 bases remained unmatched. The CDR3 is 18 amino acids. Germline V CDR1 and CDR2: KGHSH, LQKENI. The CDR3 DNA, read in part, is TGTGCCAGCTCACCACCGGAGACAGGGGGCAATAGGAATCAGCCC. The encoded protein is CASSPPETGGNRNQP. The whole CDR3 region reads CASSPPETGGNRNQPQHF.

Concerning this clone itself: The read terminates 3 residues ahead of where the CDR3 ends, so the germline J gene completes it. The chain is built from TRBV7-8 and TRBJ2-7; D perhaps matches TRBD1 (5 bases). The CDR3 length is 16 residues. V gave up 1 base and J gave up 2 bases, with 15 bases separating them. CDR1 and CDR2 (germline): SGHVS, FQNEAQ. The CDR3 sequence: CASSLDRLLITYEQYF. The sequenced CDR3 bases are TGTGCCAGCAGCTTAGACAGGCTACTTATAACCTACGAG. The variable domain in full, completed from reference TRBV7-8 and TRBJ2-7, reads GAGVSQSPRYKVAKRGQDVALRCDPISGHVSLFWYQQALGQGPEFLTYFQNEAQLDKSGLPSDRFFAERPEGSVSTLKIQRTQQEDSAVYLCASSLDRLLITYEQYFGPGTRLTVT.

This clone was counted at least ten times. The read stops 3 residues short of the end of the CDR3; the missing end is completed from the germline J gene. The J gene is TRBJ2-2, the V gene TRBV12-5; 11 bases are shared with TRBD2. From germline, CDR1 is LGHNT and CDR2 FRNRAP. V lost 4 bases and J lost 4; bases outside the gene matches: 5. The CDR3 has 16 residues. CDR3 sequence: CASGSLSGRVTGELFF. The sequenced CDR3 bases are TGTGCTAGTGGTTCCCTTAGCGGGAGGGTCACCGGGGAG.

Many counts were recorded for this clone. Read coverage stops 3 residues before the CDR3 terminus; the germline J gene supplies the remainder. The rearrangement uses TRBV6-2 or TRBV6-3 and TRBJ2-7; 9 bases map to TRBD1. With 4 bases clipped from V and 2 bases from J, the junction kept 6 bases outside the gene matches. CDR1 and CDR2 from the germline V gene are MNHEY and SVGEGT. The CDR3 loop spans 15 amino acids. The DNA read from the CDR3 is TGTGCCAGCAGTTTCTTCGACAGGGGGGCCTACGAG. It specifies CASSFFDRGAYE. The full CDR3 protein reads CASSFFDRGAYEQYF.

Many counts were recorded for this clone. The missing CDR3 end, 3 residues past where the read stops, is filled in from the germline J gene. The J gene is TRBJ1-2, the V gene TRBV19, with 10 bases aligning to TRBD1. CDR1 LNHDA and CDR2 SQIVND come from the germline V gene (reference sequence). The CDR3 consists of 15 residues. V trimming: 11 bases; J trimming: 3 bases; junction bases outside the gene matches: 12. The DNA read from the CDR3 is TGTGCCTGCCGGGACAGGGGCGGTGGCGACTATGGC. It encodes CACRDRGGGDYG. The CDR3 reads in full as CACRDRGGGDYGYTF.

This clone was seen at least ten times. The read terminates 3 residues ahead of where the CDR3 ends, so the germline J gene completes it. The V gene is TRBV4-1, the J gene TRBJ2-3; D is perhaps TRBD2 (6 bases). V gave up 5 bases and J gave up 0 bases, with 12 bases separating them. This CDR3 contains 15 residues. In germline, CDR1 is MGHRA, CDR2 YSYEKL. Incomplete CDR3 DNA: TGCGCCAGCAGCTCTCTAGCGATTAGCACAGATACG. Translation: CASSSLAISTDT. The complete CDR3 reads CASSSLAISTDTQYF.

This clone has only a few counts. The CDR3 is cut off 3 residues early in the read; its end comes from the germline J gene. This rearrangement joins TRBV5-1 to TRBJ2-1, with TRBD2 as a possible D gene (6 bases). Germline CDR1 reads SGHRS; CDR2 reads YFSETQ. V was trimmed by 0 bases and J by 3 bases, leaving 25 bases between them. CDR3 length equals 20 residues. The CDR3: CASSLASGGKEGQLYNEQFF. CDR3 DNA (partial): TGCGCCAGCAGCTTGGCTAGTGGCGGGAAGGAAGGCCAACTCTACAATGAG.

This clone was counted ten times or more. The CDR3 end lies 3 residues beyond the end of the read and is filled in from the germline J gene. The genes are TRBV7-2 and TRBJ2-1, with TRBD1 matching over 7 bases. V shed 4 bases, J shed 4 bases, and the junction held 7 bases outside the gene matches. Germline V gene lookup returns CDR1 SGHTA and CDR2 FQGNSA. The CDR3 runs 15 residues. The sequenced CDR3 bases are TGTGCCAGCAGCTCGACAGGGACGAATTACAATGAG. Protein: CASSSTGTNYNE. The full CDR3 is CASSSTGTNYNEQFF.

This clone was observed many times. Read coverage stops 3 residues before the CDR3 terminus; the germline J gene supplies the remainder. The rearrangement joins TRBV20-1 to TRBJ2-1; D might be TRBD2 (6 bases). The ends were cut back, 3 bases at V and 4 bases at J, with 19 bases in the middle. There are 16 residues in the CDR3. Germline-derived CDR1 and CDR2 are DFQATT and SNEGSKA (reference sequence). CDR3: CSARGLRAGSYNEQFF. The DNA read from the CDR3 is TGCAGTGCTAGGGGGTTGCGGGCGGGATCATACAATGAG.

This clone was observed many times. This chain's CDR3 is CASSLTAGQLHEQFF. CDR3 DNA, as far as it was read: TGTGCCAGCAGCTTAACCGCGGGGCAACTGCATGAG. This chain connects TRBV7-8 to TRBJ2-1, with a weak D call TRBD2 (6 bases). Read sequence stops 3 residues before the CDR3 end, and the germline J gene provides the missing end. The CDR3 covers 15 residues. Germline-derived CDR1 and CDR2 are SGHVS and FQNEAQ. V was clipped by 2 bases and J by 8 bases, with 16 bases between them.

This clone was counted ten times or more. Read coverage stops 3 residues before the CDR3 terminus; the germline J gene supplies the remainder. The chain uses TRBV7-8 and TRBJ2-2; possible D gene TRBD2, 6 bases. CDR1 is SGHVS and CDR2 is FQNEAQ in the germline V gene. V lost 4 bases and J 6 bases, leaving 18 bases between the germline ends. This CDR3 region has 16 residues. The CDR3 bases that were read are TGTGCCAGCAGCTATATGGGGGGAGGAACAGCCGGGGAG. It yields the protein CASSYMGGGTAGE. The whole CDR3 protein reads CASSYMGGGTAGELFF.

This clone was counted at least ten times. The missing CDR3 end, 3 residues past where the read stops, is filled in from the germline J gene. The V and J genes are TRBV4-2 and TRBJ2-5; D gene ambiguous. V shed 0 bases and J shed 4 bases, with 3 bases lying between them. Germline V lookup: CDR1 LGHNA, CDR2 YNFKEQ. The CDR3 loop spans 12 amino acids. The CDR3 DNA, read in part, is TGTGCCAGCAGCCAAGATCGAGAGACC. Its translation is CASSQDRET. The complete CDR3 reads CASSQDRETQYF.

This clone was picked up many times. The read terminates 3 residues before the CDR3 end, so the remaining end is supplied by the germline J gene. The genes are TRBV9 and TRBJ2-7; possible D gene TRBD1, 6 bases. Looked up from germline, CDR1 is SGDLS and CDR2 is YYNGEE. This CDR3 is built from 15 residues. V lost 4 bases and J lost 2, with 16 bases in between. The CDR3 protein is CASSPRGYSTYEQYF. Incomplete CDR3 DNA: TGTGCCAGCAGCCCGAGGGGGTATAGTACCTACGAG. The full variable domain, its missing parts supplied by reference TRBV9 and TRBJ2-7, is DSGVTQTPKHLITATGQRVTLRCSPRSGDLSVYWYQQSLDQGLQFLIQYYNGEERAKGNILERFSAQQFPDLHSELNLSSLELGDSALYFCASSPRGYSTYEQYFGPGTRLTVT.

There are many counts of this clone. The CDR3 sequence is CASRGQGRTEAFF. The part of the CDR3 DNA that was read is TGTGCCAGCAGGGGACAGGGAAGGACTGAA. The gene calls are TRBV2 and TRBJ1-1; 9 nucleotides agree with TRBD1. The CDR3 goes on 3 residues after the read ends, and that part is filled in from the germline J gene. V lost 6 bases to trimming and J lost 5 bases; unmatched junction nucleotides: 4. The CDR3 runs 13 residues. The germline V gene encodes CDR1 SNHLY and CDR2 FYNNEI. The variable domain in full, completed from reference TRBV2 and TRBJ1-1, reads EPEVTQTPSHQVTQMGQEVILRCVPISNHLYFYWYRQILGQKVEFLVSFYNNEISEKSEIFDDQFSVERPDGSNFTLKIRSTKLEDSAMYFCASRGQGRTEAFFGQGTRLTVV.

This clone was detected ten times or more. With the read ending 3 residues before the CDR3 end, the germline J gene is used to fill in that end. The V and J genes are TRBV28 and TRBJ2-1; D call uncertain. Germline V gives CDR1 MDHEN, CDR2 SYDVKM. The CDR3 totals 12 residues. Trimming removed 2 bases at V and 9 bases at J, with 8 bases between. Incomplete CDR3 DNA: TGTGCCAGCAGTTTAATGGTCGGTGAG. Translation: CASSLMVGE. The complete CDR3 reads CASSLMVGEQFF.

This clone was seen only a few times. The sequenced fragment ends 3 residues before the CDR3 boundary, so the rest is inferred from the germline J gene. The genes are TRBV20-1 and TRBJ2-3, with D possibly being TRBD2 (5 bases). V lost 3 bases and J lost 3, with 19 bases in between. Per germline, CDR1 DFQATT and CDR2 SNEGSKA (reference sequence). The CDR3 loop spans 16 amino acids. CDR3 bases read: TGCAGTGCTAGTCCTTTTCGGCTAGCCCAAACAGATACG. Translating gives CSASPFRLAQTDT. The complete CDR3 protein is CSASPFRLAQTDTQYF.

This clone has a count of ten or more. Read coverage stops 3 residues before the CDR3 terminus; the germline J gene supplies the remainder. This rearrangement joins TRBV12-5 to TRBJ2-2; no definite D call. This CDR3 contains 13 residues. Trimming left V 0 bases short and J 5 bases short, with 4 bases between. Germline CDR1 and CDR2: LGHNT and FRNRAP. This CDR3 reads CASGLVTTGELFF. The DNA read from the CDR3 is TGTGCTAGTGGTTTGGTTACTACCGGGGAG.

This clone was recorded many times. The CDR3 extends 3 residues past the end of the read, so its final part is completed from the germline J gene. The chain employs TRBV10-3 and TRBJ2-1, with no clear D. The CDR3 loop spans 19 amino acids. Germline V gene data show CDR1 as ENHRY and CDR2 as SYGVKD. V lost 4 bases and J 0 bases, leaving 22 bases between the germline ends. The CDR3 is CAISGTIEWAKNSYNEQFF. Partial CDR3 DNA: TGTGCCATCAGTGGAACCATTGAATGGGCTAAAAACTCCTACAATGAG.

This clone was picked up a small number of times. The CDR3 extends 3 residues past the end of the read, so its final part is completed from the germline J gene. This sequence joins TRBV13 and TRBJ1-1, with TRBD1 as a possible D gene (5 bases). This CDR3 comprises 14 residues. CDR1 and CDR2 (germline): PRHDT, FYEKMQ (reference sequence). Trimming removed 6 bases at V and 4 bases at J, with 15 bases between. This CDR3 reads CASSVGGKRTEAFF. Incomplete CDR3 DNA: TGTGCCAGCAGTGTCGGGGGTAAACGCACTGAA.

The CDR3 here is CASSIERGLETEAFF. The sequenced part of the CDR3 DNA is TGTGCCAGTAGTATAGAGAGGGGGCTCGAAACTGAA. The chain employs TRBV19 and TRBJ1-1, with 7 bases that match TRBD1. The read falls 3 residues short of the CDR3 end, and the missing part is taken from the germline J gene. V shed 0 bases, J shed 5 bases, and the junction held 6 bases outside the gene matches. The CDR3 is 15 residues long. The germline V gene encodes CDR1 LNHDA and CDR2 SQIVND (reference sequence).

This clone came up many times. With the read ending 3 residues before the CDR3 end, the germline J gene is used to fill in that end. V and J are TRBV19 and TRBJ2-1; 8 nucleotides align to TRBD2. The CDR3 is made up of 14 amino acids. V lost 3 bases to trimming and J lost 4 bases; unmatched junction nucleotides: 2. The germline CDR1 and CDR2 sequences are LNHDA and SQIVND (reference sequence). CDR3 bases read: TGTGCCAGTAGTATCGGCGGGGGGTACAATGAG. This encodes CASSIGGGYNE. The CDR3 reads in full as CASSIGGGYNEQFF.

This clone was observed a handful of times. The read ends 3 residues shy of where the CDR3 ends; the end is completed using the germline J gene. This chain connects TRBV5-6 to TRBJ1-1, with 7 bases that match TRBD1. The CDR3 length is 14 residues. Germline V gene lookup returns CDR1 SGHDT and CDR2 YYEEEE. The ends lost 2 bases at V and 0 bases at J; junction bases unmatched: 1. The chain's CDR3 is CASSFGTVNTEAFF. The covered CDR3 bases are TGTGCCAGCAGCTTCGGGACAGTGAACACTGAA.